These 9 T cell receptor beta chains came from one sample sequenced in a study of cytomegalovirus exposure and HLA in healthy donors. A multiplex PCR was run with 60 Vbeta primers and 13 Jbeta primers. Some clones are missing from TCRdb's copy, which holds only in-frame ones; the method was immunoSEQ multiplex PCR. Found here are around 150,000 clones, about 80% of them singletons; the top ten hold 2.2%. Sequenced: PBMCs. The receptors shown here come from a man in his thirties or forties in good health and CMV-seronegative.

V gene TRBV27 combines with J gene TRBJ1-2, with a tentative D call TRBD1 (6 bases). Germline CDR1 reads MNHEY; CDR2 reads SMNVEV (reference sequence). This CDR3 has 16 residues. V gave up 5 bases and J gave up 0 bases, with 16 bases separating them. The CDR3 DNA reads TGTGCCAGCAGTCAAACCTACAGGGTGGCTAACTATGGCTACACCTTC. Its protein product is CASSQTYRVANYGYTF.

The J gene is TRBJ2-4, the V gene TRBV9, with 10 bases identical to TRBD2. Trimming removed 0 bases from V and 5 bases from J; junction bases left unmatched: 8. The CDR3 length is 17 residues. Germline CDR1 SGDLS, CDR2 YYNGEE. The DNA for the CDR3 is TGTGCCAGCAGCGTAGCTGGAGCGGGAGGGCCGCAAAACATTCAGTACTTC. This gives the protein CASSVAGAGGPQNIQYF.

The chain combines TRBV4-1 with TRBJ1-2; TRBD1 is a possible D gene (5 bases). CDR3 length: 16 amino acids. In germline, CDR1 is MGHRA, CDR2 YSYEKL. Trimming shortened V by 4 bases and J by 2 bases, and 17 bases separated the two germline ends. CDR3 DNA: TGCGCCAGCAGCCCTATGCCAGGGCCTCCAAACTATGGCTACACCTTC. The encoded protein is CASSPMPGPPNYGYTF.

The V and J genes are TRBV30 and TRBJ2-7; the D gene is possibly TRBD2 (6 bases). This CDR3 is built from 14 residues. V shed 5 bases and J shed 5 bases, with 19 bases lying between them. In germline, CDR1 is GTSNPN, CDR2 SVGIG (reference sequence). For the CDR3, the DNA is TGTGCCTGGGCCCGCGGGATAGCCTTGCACGAGCAGTACTTC. Translated: CAWARGIALHEQYF.

The chain is built from TRBV28 and TRBJ2-2; TRBD2 aligns across 13 bases. The germline CDR1 and CDR2 sequences are MDHEN and SYDVKM. The CDR3 covers 16 residues. With V trimmed by 4 bases and J by 4 bases, 3 bases remained unmatched. CDR3 loop: CASSSGLAGITGELFF. CDR3 nucleotides: TGTGCCAGCAGTTCGGGACTAGCGGGAATCACCGGGGAGCTGTTTTTT.

The chain links TRBV6-5 to TRBJ2-1; 8 bases align to TRBD1. After removal of 4 bases from V and 8 bases from J, the junction contained 7 bases not matched to a gene. Germline lookup yields CDR1 MNHEY and CDR2 SVGAGI. This CDR3 is 14 amino acids long. As DNA, the CDR3 is TGTGCCAGCAGTTCTTGGACAGGGAATGATGAGCAGTTCTTC. This codes for CASSSWTGNDEQFF.

This clone occurred a few times. The gene calls are TRBV5-1 and TRBJ2-7; 9 bases map to TRBD1. The CDR3 extends over 12 amino acids. V lost 3 bases to trimming and J lost 7 bases; unmatched junction nucleotides: 2. Germline CDR1 is SGHRS and CDR2 is YFSETQ. The CDR3 sequence is CASSYDRGEQYF. For the CDR3, the DNA is TGCGCCAGCAGCTACGACAGGGGGGAGCAGTACTTC. The full variable domain, its missing parts supplied by reference TRBV5-1 and TRBJ2-7, is KAGVTQTPRYLIKTRGQQVTLSCSPISGHRSVSWYQQTPGQGLQFLFEYFSETQRNKGNFPGRFSGRQFSNSRSEMNVSTLELGDSALYLCASSYDRGEQYFGPGTRLTVT.

This chain joins TRBV5-1 and TRBJ1-5; possible D gene TRBD1, 5 bases. The germline gives CDR1 SGHRS, CDR2 YFSETQ. V dropped 0 bases and J dropped 6 bases, with 10 bases sitting between them. This CDR3 comprises 14 residues. In nucleotides, the CDR3 is TGCGCCAGCAGCTTGGCCGGGGGGAGTCAGCCCCAGCATTTT. Translation: CASSLAGGSQPQHF. The complete variable domain, with remaining parts taken from reference TRBV5-1 and TRBJ1-5, reads KAGVTQTPRYLIKTRGQQVTLSCSPISGHRSVSWYQQTPGQGLQFLFEYFSETQRNKGNFPGRFSGRQFSNSRSEMNVSTLELGDSALYLCASSLAGGSQPQHFGDGTRLSIL.

V is TRBV18 and J is TRBJ1-1; TRBD1 matches 7 bases. This CDR3 has 17 amino acids. In germline, CDR1 is KGHSH, CDR2 LQKENI. V shed 3 bases and J 1 base; nucleotides not matched to a gene: 11. The CDR3 DNA reads as TGTGCCAGCTCACCGTTGAGACAGGGTCGGGGGAACACTGAAGCTTTCTTT. Translating gives CASSPLRQGRGNTEAFF.